This TCR beta chain was sequenced for a study of shared clonotypes between healthy human individuals. For the study at large: Per-donor plates numbered three CD4 naive, three CD4 memory, two CD8 naive and one CD8 memory. Study-wide points: Blood was the sole source, and tissue repertoires probably differ.

Germline V gene data show CDR1 as SEHNR and CDR2 as FQNEAQ (reference sequence). This CDR3 is built from 15 residues. With V trimmed by 2 bases and J by 8 bases, 9 bases remained unmatched. Clones were sequenced by immunoSEQ multiplex PCR, and TCRdb holds only the in-frame ones, with some missing. The sample carries fewer than 1.4 million clones, around three quarters recorded once. The study enrolled healthy HIV-negative adults without recent acute infections or vaccinations as donors. As for this clone: Antigen unknown.

The sequenced sample consisted of memory CD4+ T cells from PBMCs. Subset here: CD45RA-negative fraction. V and J are TRBV7-9 and TRBJ2-3, with 8 bases lining up with TRBD2. The clonotype comes from a man between 18 and 29 years old in good health. Some clones in this sample may be carry-over from other donors' samples. In nucleotides, the CDR3 is TGTGCCAGCAGCTTAAGCGGGAGAGCCCGAGGTACGCAGTATTTT. Residues: CASSLSGRARGTQYF.